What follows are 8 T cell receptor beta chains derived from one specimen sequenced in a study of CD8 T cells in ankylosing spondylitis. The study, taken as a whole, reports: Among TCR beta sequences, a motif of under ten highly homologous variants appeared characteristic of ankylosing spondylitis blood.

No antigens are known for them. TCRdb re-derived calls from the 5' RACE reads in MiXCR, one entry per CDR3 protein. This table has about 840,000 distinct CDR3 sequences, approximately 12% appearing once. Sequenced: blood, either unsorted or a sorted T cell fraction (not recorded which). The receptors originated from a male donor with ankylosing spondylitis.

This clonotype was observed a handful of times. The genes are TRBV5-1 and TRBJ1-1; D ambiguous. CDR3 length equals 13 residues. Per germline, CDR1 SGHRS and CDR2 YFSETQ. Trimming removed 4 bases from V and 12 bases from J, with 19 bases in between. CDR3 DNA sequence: TGCGCCAGCAGCCACCGAAGTGGCGGGATGACTTTCTTT. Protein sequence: CASSHRSGGMTFF.

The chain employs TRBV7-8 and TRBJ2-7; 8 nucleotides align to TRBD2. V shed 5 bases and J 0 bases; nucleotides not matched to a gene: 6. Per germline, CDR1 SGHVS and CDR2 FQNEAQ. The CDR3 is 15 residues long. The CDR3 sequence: CASSLEREISYEQYF. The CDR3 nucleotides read TGTGCCAGCAGCCTGGAGCGGGAGATCTCCTACGAGCAGTACTTC.

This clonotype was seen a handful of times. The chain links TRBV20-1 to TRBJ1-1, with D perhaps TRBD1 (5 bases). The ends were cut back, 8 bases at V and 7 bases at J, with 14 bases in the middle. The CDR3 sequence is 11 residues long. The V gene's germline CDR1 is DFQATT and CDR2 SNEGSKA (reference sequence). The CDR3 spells CSPLGPVEAFF. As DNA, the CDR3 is TGCAGTCCTCTGGGGCCCGTTGAAGCTTTCTTT.

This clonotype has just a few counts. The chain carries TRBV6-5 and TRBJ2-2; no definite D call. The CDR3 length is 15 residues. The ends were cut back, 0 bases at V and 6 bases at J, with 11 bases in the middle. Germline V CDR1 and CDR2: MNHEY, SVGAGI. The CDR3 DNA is TGTGCCAGCAGTTACTCTTGGCGCCTCCCCGGGGAGCTGTTTTTT. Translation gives CASSYSWRLPGELFF.

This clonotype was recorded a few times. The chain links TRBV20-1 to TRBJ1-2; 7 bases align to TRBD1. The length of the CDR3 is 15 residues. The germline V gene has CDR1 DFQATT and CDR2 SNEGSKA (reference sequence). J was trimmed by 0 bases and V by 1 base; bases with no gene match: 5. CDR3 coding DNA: TGCAGTGCTAGAGGGGCGGGACAGACTAACTATGGCTACACCTTC. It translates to CSARGAGQTNYGYTF.

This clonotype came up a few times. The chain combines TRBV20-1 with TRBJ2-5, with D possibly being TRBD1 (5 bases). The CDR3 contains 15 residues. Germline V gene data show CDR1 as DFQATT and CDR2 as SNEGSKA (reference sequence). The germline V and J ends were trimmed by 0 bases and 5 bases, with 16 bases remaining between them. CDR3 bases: TGCAGTGCTAGAGATCGAGTAACAGGAGTGGAGACCCAGTACTTC. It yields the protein CSARDRVTGVETQYF.

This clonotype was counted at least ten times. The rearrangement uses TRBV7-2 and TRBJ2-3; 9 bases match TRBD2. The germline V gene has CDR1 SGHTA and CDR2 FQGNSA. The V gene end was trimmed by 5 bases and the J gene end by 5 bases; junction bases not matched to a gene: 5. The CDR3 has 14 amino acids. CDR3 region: CASSRTSDKDTQYF. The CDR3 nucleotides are TGTGCCAGCAGCCGGACTAGCGATAAAGATACGCAGTATTTT.

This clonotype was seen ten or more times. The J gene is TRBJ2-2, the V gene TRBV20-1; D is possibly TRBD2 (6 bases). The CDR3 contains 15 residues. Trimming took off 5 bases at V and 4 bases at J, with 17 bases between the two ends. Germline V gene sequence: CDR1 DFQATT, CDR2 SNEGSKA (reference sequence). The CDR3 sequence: CSAPMGGAPTGELFF. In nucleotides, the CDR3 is TGCAGTGCTCCCATGGGCGGGGCCCCCACCGGGGAGCTGTTTTTT.